The rows below give T cell receptor beta chains drawn from one sample of a study of cytotoxic CD8 clonotypes in ibrutinib-treated CLL. Assay used: immunoSEQ multiplex PCR; TCRdb lists only in-frame clones, some missing. The sample has around 310,000 clones, almost 80% seen once; the top ten hold 6.5% to 8.5%. The sequencing here drew on PBMCs, taken before ibrutinib treatment. The receptors shown here come from a human donor with chronic lymphocytic leukemia. The conserved cysteine and the conserved F or W are not part of the CDR3 here. Each record gives: CDR3 protein, V gene, CDR3 length.

CDR3 protein: ASSLWLAGAGDTQY; V gene: TRBV27; CDR3 length: 14
CDR3 protein: ASTRTGSEAF; V gene: TRBV6-5; CDR3 length: 10
CDR3 protein: ASSFWTGWDTEAF; V gene: TRBV5-4; CDR3 length: 13
CDR3 protein: ASSYRGQTGYEQY; V gene: TRBV6-5; CDR3 length: 13
CDR3 protein: ASSHTSDSYEQY; V gene: TRBV4-2; CDR3 length: 12
CDR3 protein: ASSLATVNTEAF; V gene: TRBV5-6; CDR3 length: 12
CDR3 protein: ASSQGLVNEQF; V gene: TRBV5-4; CDR3 length: 11
CDR3 protein: ASSSPPERESVYEQF; V gene: TRBV5-1; CDR3 length: 15
CDR3 protein: ASSHLDNQETQY; V gene: TRBV27; CDR3 length: 12
CDR3 protein: ASSFSPLLTQEAF; V gene: TRBV7-9; CDR3 length: 13
CDR3 protein: ATHRGGGYT; V gene: TRBV23-1; CDR3 length: 9
CDR3 protein: ASSQPEVSGGKLF; V gene: TRBV5-4; CDR3 length: 13
CDR3 protein: AISGVGLNNGQF; V gene: TRBV10-3; CDR3 length: 12
CDR3 protein: ASSADRARTGELF; V gene: TRBV13; CDR3 length: 13
CDR3 protein: ASSVTGADTGELF; V gene: TRBV9; CDR3 length: 13
CDR3 protein: ASSLTGVGYEQY; V gene: TRBV18; CDR3 length: 12
CDR3 protein: ASSPAREWETQY; V gene: TRBV7-2; CDR3 length: 12
CDR3 protein: ASRTGSSGNTIY; V gene: TRBV28; CDR3 length: 12
CDR3 protein: ASSPFRDSGNTIY; V gene: TRBV5-1; CDR3 length: 13
CDR3 protein: ATSRDETYGYT; V gene: TRBV15; CDR3 length: 11
CDR3 protein: ASSPGTNIYEQY; V gene: TRBV5-4; CDR3 length: 12
CDR3 protein: ASSIGGSEGNIQY; V gene: TRBV19; CDR3 length: 13
CDR3 protein: ASSNRSWTGELF; V gene: TRBV7-9; CDR3 length: 12
CDR3 protein: ASSPKIYSYNEQF; V gene: TRBV7-9; CDR3 length: 13
CDR3 protein: ASSLAGVRDEQF; V gene: TRBV27; CDR3 length: 12
CDR3 protein: ASSAGQPNYGYT; V gene: TRBV5-1; CDR3 length: 12
CDR3 protein: ASSITWQNTGELF; V gene: TRBV19; CDR3 length: 13
CDR3 protein: ASSPTTGTYEQY; V gene: TRBV5-1; CDR3 length: 12